This TCR beta chain was retrieved from a study of OX40 agonist ivuxolimab in advanced cancers. With regard to the full study: Ivuxolimab, which targeted the costimulatory receptor OX40 (CD134), was an agonistic, fully human IgG2 monoclonal antibody. Intravenous ivuxolimab was administered to patients every 2 weeks at six dose levels: 0.01, 0.1, 0.3, 1.5, 3 and 10 mg/kg. Of the roughly 51 patients in dose escalation, around 19 had hepatocellular carcinoma, approximately 15 had melanoma, 9 had renal cell carcinoma and 9 had head and neck cancer. In the dose-escalation cohort, approximately 82% of patients were male, and the mean age was around 60 years, with a range of about 20 to 79. Patients were allowed to have had prior anti-PD-1, anti-PD-L1 or anti-CTLA-4 therapy, and approximately 41% of the dose-escalation patients had previously received checkpoint inhibitors. Three dose-escalation patients achieved partial responses, one with hepatocellular carcinoma and two with cutaneous melanoma. Peripheral TCRbeta sequencing was intended to test whether TCR sequence diversity was altered and clonal T-cell expansion was caused by ivuxolimab. The monotherapy dose-escalation portion (N of about 49 patients) of the phase I ivuxolimab trial is reported in the paper.

Genomic DNA was extracted from sorted cells for sequencing of the TCRbeta CDR3 region. The immunoSEQ Assay was used for sequencing of TCRbeta CDR3 regions. TCRdb carries this immuneACCESS record with in-frame sequences only. Its versions omit some clonotypes, under half of them owing to an unresolved V gene in the studies checked, with the rest unexplained. The sample includes around 40,000 clones, with 80% observed a single time. The ten largest clones add up to 5.1% of the sample. The sample holds one count of this clone. Its antigen remains unidentified. The record has no base qualities; no much larger clone is one base away. The study at large found these results: After ivuxolimab, expanded clones were on average more numerous among CD8+ T cells than among CD4+ T cells. Low levels of normalized T-cell clonal expansion were also seen in some patients who did not respond. In the 0.1-3.0 mg/kg groups, partial responders were among the patients with the lowest normalized peripheral clonal expansion, particularly in CD8+ T cells. Clonal expansion of both CD4+ and CD8+ blood T cells was observed from baseline to week 6 at doses 0.1 to 3.0 mg/kg. The antigen specificity of the peripheral T cells that underwent clonal expansion was not determined.

The trial excluded patients who had a history of autoimmune disease or were on systemic immunosuppression. Peripheral blood for TCR sequencing was collected from all dose cohorts at baseline, on cycle 4 day 1, and on cycle 7 day 1. The samples were taken from a phase I, first-in-human, multicenter, open-label dose-escalation trial of ivuxolimab. Adults with locally advanced or metastatic melanoma, renal cell carcinoma, hepatocellular carcinoma or head and neck squamous cell carcinoma were enrolled in the trial. CD4+ and CD8+ T cells were sorted separately from peripheral blood before TCR sequencing. The germline V gene supplies CDR1 SGHAT and CDR2 FQNNGV. The CDR3 runs 14 amino acids, cysteine and phenylalanine included. Just the 42-base CDR3 DNA is kept, in frame starting at base 1. After removal of 5 bases from V and 6 bases from J, the junction retains 6 bases not matched to a gene.

The chain is made from TRBV11-2 and TRBJ2-3; TRBD2 lines up with 9 middle nucleotides. The specimen was CD4+ or CD8+ T cells sorted from blood, collected in a trial of the OX40 agonist ivuxolimab. This clonotype was sampled from an adult with an advanced solid tumor such as melanoma, head and neck, liver or kidney cancer. The sequenced DNA: TGTGCCAGCAGCCCCCGGACTAGCGTTGATACGCAGTATTTT. It specifies CASSPRTSVDTQYF. Joined to the reference TRBV11-2 and TRBJ2-3 proteins, this CDR3 gives the full variable domain: EAGVAQSPRYKIIEKRQSVAFWCNPISGHATLYWYQQILGQGPKLLIQFQNNGVVDDSQLPKDRFSAERLKGVDSTLKIQPAKLEDSAVYLCASSPRTSVDTQYFGPGTRLTVL.